This section outlines one T cell receptor beta chain sequence together with its context. Its specificity is unknown. The sample is drawn from a study of T cell responses to AZD1222 COVID-19 vaccine. Points from the study as a whole: Spike-specific TCR breadth and depth grew following two AZD1222 doses. Donors in the cohort were predominantly white British and more often female, and clonal diversity was possibly underestimated. Along spike, vaccine-associated CD4 TCRs were found throughout, with dominance at 160-218 and 743-854. Baseline seropositivity occurred in only six AZD1222 recipients.

Trimming stripped 0 bases from V and 4 bases from J, with 4 bases between. The germline gives CDR1 ENHRY, CDR2 SYGVKD. The CDR3 totals 13 residues. TCRdb keeps only in-frame clones here, not all; method: immunoSEQ multiplex PCR. The data hold 100,000 to 150,000 clones, with roughly 87% observed a single time. This rearrangement joins TRBV10-3 to TRBJ1-5; no clear D gene. The receptor was derived from an adult in good health. Sequenced here: peripheral blood, sampled on day 0 of MenACWY control vaccination. Here the CDR3 reads CAISESANQPQHF. CDR3 in DNA: TGTGCCATCAGTGAGTCGGCGAATCAGCCCCAGCATTTT.